This T cell receptor (beta chain) appears in the sequencing data of a study of spatial heterogeneity in lung cancer (dated by TCRdb to the late 2010s). The study in broad terms: Donors were under 95 patients with early-stage, untreated non-small cell lung cancer from the lung TRACERx cohort. At surgery, over 200 tumor regions, 64 matched nontumor lung samples and 56 PBMC samples were TCR-sequenced for both alpha and beta chains. More beta-chain than alpha-chain transcripts were consistently detected, likely reflecting higher beta-chain transcript abundance. Follow-up PBMC samples were sequenced whenever available, and the median time to follow-up was 2 to 3 years after resection. TCR repertoire features were related to nonsynonymous mutation counts determined by whole-exome sequencing of tumor tissue. In the raw uncorrected reads, each unique combination of TCR and UMI appeared more than ten times on average. In non-small cell lung cancer, the study made a quantitative comparison of TCR alpha and beta repertoires among multiple tumor regions, matched nontumor lung and blood.

From the cysteine through the phenylalanine, the CDR3 covers 12 amino acids. Only the CDR3 portion is preserved as DNA: 36 bases, with reading frame beginning at the first base. V was cut back by 6 bases and J by 7 bases, leaving a gap of 10 bases between them. Receptor amplification or capture employed 5' RACE. The sample was run on a NextSeq 500. In the TCR library protocol, a unique molecular identifier was attached to each TCR cDNA molecule so that PCR and sequencing errors could be corrected. Per the authors' processing: TCR identification, UMI-based error correction and CDR3 extraction were all carried out with Decombinator tools. Expanded TCRs were defined as those above a frequency of 2 per 1,000, corresponding to the top 1% of the tumor frequency distribution. Each repertoire was subsampled 100 times to 5,000 TCRs, after which Renyi diversity was computed with the R vegan package. CDR3 similarity networks were built from amino acid triplet string-kernel similarity, connecting CDR3s with pairwise similarity above 0.82. The raw public data were reprocessed by TCRdb itself: fastp quality trimming at Q25, MiXCR clonotype calling, in-frame beta chains only. A single entry per CDR3 protein holds the most common genes and DNA from its merged rows. The V and J calls, along with clone size, are taken from TCRdb and not from the paper's own processing. This sample holds over 45,000 distinct CDR3 sequences; 12% were observed only once. The ten largest clones take up roughly a third of the sample.

The time point label, read with the paper, signifies: blood at routine non-recurrence follow-up after resection. TCR sequencing used whole RNA extracted from tumor and nontumor lung tissue, or from cryopreserved PBMC samples, without cell sorting. Only patients with enough RNA available from two or more tumor regions were chosen for TCR sequencing. This clonotype was detected a few times. Its antigen remains undetermined. Base qualities are missing; no much larger clone stands one base away. Results the study describes overall, beyond this receptor: Only 14 patients were included in the comparisons of baseline and follow-up blood repertoires. Ubiquitous expanded tumor TCRs were detected in blood more often at tumor resection than at routine follow-up. Confirming at a functional level the hypothesis that regional TCRs recognize regional mutations was considered to require additional single-cell paired TCR alpha and beta sequencing.

This TCR came from a male donor with early-stage non-small cell lung cancer. The specimen was PBMCs, collected at follow-up. Recombination linked TRBV12-3 or TRBV12-4 to TRBJ1-5; the D gene is not confidently resolved. The CDR3 reads CASSLHRQPQHF. The DNA sequence follows: TGTGCCAGCAGCTTACATCGACAGCCCCAGCATTTT.